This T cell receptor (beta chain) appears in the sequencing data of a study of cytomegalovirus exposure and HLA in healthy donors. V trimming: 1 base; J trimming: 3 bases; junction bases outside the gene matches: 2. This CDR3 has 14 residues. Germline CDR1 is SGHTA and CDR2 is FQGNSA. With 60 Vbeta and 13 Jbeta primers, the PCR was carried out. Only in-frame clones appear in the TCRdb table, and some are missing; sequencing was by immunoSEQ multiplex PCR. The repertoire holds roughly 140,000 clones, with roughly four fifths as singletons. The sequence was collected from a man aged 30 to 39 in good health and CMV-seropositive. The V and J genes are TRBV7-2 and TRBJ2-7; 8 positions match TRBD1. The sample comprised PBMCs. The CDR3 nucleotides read TGTGCCAGCAGCTTAGAACAGGGGGGCTACGAGCAGTACTTC. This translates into CASSLEQGGYEQYF. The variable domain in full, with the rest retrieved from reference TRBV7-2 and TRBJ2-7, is GAGVSQSPSNKVTEKGKDVELRCDPISGHTALYWYRQSLGQGLEFLIYFQGNSAPDKSGLPSDRFSAERTGGSVSTLTIQRTQQEDSAVYLCASSLEQGGYEQYFGPGTRLTVT.